What follows are 24 T cell receptor beta chains derived from one specimen sequenced in a study of T cells in Graves' hyperthyroidism and ophthalmopathy. RNA transcripts were the template for amplifying TCR beta CDR3 regions. The HTBI set primed first-round TCR CDR3 RT-PCR. TCRdb processed the multiplex PCR reads anew with MiXCR; each CDR3 protein has one entry. Among some 600,000 distinct CDR3 sequences listed, around 13% were seen once. The sequenced material came from blood. These receptors came from a woman aged 25-40 years with Graves' hyperthyroidism that later progressed to Graves' ophthalmopathy.

The table lists this clonotype with a few counts. This chain joins TRBV29-1 and TRBJ2-3; TRBD2 might be the D (6 bases). This CDR3 comprises 14 residues. V was pared by 4 bases and J by 4 bases, with 15 bases between. From germline, CDR1 is SQVTM and CDR2 ANQGSEA. Written as DNA, the CDR3 is TGCAGCGTTGCATACGGGAGCCCCGCAGATACGCAGTATTTT. This translates into CSVAYGSPADTQYF.

This clonotype was seen repeatedly, ten times or more. V is TRBV2 and J is TRBJ2-1, with D hard to call. The CDR3 runs 12 residues. From germline, CDR1 is SNHLY and CDR2 FYNNEI. V shed 2 bases and J shed 6 bases, with 5 bases lying between them. CDR3 in amino acids: CASSENSNEQFF. For the CDR3, the DNA is TGTGCCAGCAGTGAAAATAGCAATGAGCAGTTCTTC.

V usage is TRBV7-2 and J usage is TRBJ2-5; D is uncertain. In germline, CDR1 is SGHTA, CDR2 FQGNSA. V lost 10 bases and J 5 bases, leaving 8 bases between the germline ends. This CDR3 contains 10 residues. The CDR3 sequence is CATSLETQYF. The CDR3, as DNA: TGTGCCACCTCCTTGGAGACCCAGTACTTC. The variable domain in full, completed from reference TRBV7-2 and TRBJ2-5, reads GAGVSQSPSNKVTEKGKDVELRCDPISGHTALYWYRQSLGQGLEFLIYFQGNSAPDKSGLPSDRFSAERTGGSVSTLTIQRTQQEDSAVYLCATSLETQYFGPGTRLLVL.

The CDR3 here is CASQDRAGTGELFF. The DNA of the CDR3 is TGTGCCAGCCAAGACAGGGCGGGCACCGGGGAGCTGTTTTTT. The rearrangement uses TRBV19 and TRBJ2-2, with TRBD1 identical over 7 bases. The CDR3 extends over 14 amino acids. CDR1 and CDR2 from the germline V gene are LNHDA and SQIVND (reference sequence). V was clipped by 9 bases and J by 4 bases; unmatched bases: 8.

This clonotype has just a few counts. The rearrangement joins TRBV28 to TRBJ2-1; 9 nucleotides line up with TRBD2. The junction had 5 bases not matched to a gene; V was cut back by 7 bases and J by 4 bases. CDR1 is MDHEN and CDR2 is SYDVKM in the germline V gene. The CDR3 runs 14 residues. The CDR3 DNA reads as TGTGCCAGCACCCTAGCGGGATTTTACAATGAGCAGTTCTTC. It is translated as CASTLAGFYNEQFF.

This clonotype was counted ten times or more. This chain uses TRBV27 with TRBJ2-3; TRBD2 might be the D (6 bases). V shed 6 bases and J shed 1 base, with 11 bases lying between them. Germline CDR1 is MNHEY and CDR2 is SMNVEV (reference sequence). This CDR3 region has 14 residues. The CDR3 sequence: CASRAWGGTDTQYF. The CDR3 bases are TGTGCCAGCAGAGCCTGGGGGGGCACAGATACGCAGTATTTT.

This clonotype has a handful of counts. The J gene is TRBJ2-5, the V gene TRBV29-1; D ambiguous. V lost 5 bases and J lost 2, with 9 bases in between. The CDR3 consists of 12 residues. Germline V gives CDR1 SQVTM, CDR2 ANQGSEA. In nucleotides, the CDR3 is TGCAGCGTTATCTCACCTCAAGAGACCCAGTACTTC. It codes for CSVISPQETQYF.

This clonotype was recorded at least ten times. The rearrangement links TRBV7-9 to TRBJ1-1, with D unresolved. This CDR3 region has 13 residues. CDR1 is SEHNR and CDR2 is FQNEAQ in the germline V gene (reference sequence). Here the CDR3 reads CGSWSSGWTEAFF. The CDR3 DNA reads as TGTGGTTCTTGGTCTTCTGGATGGACTGAAGCTTTCTTT.

In this sample, this clonotype turned up many times. V gene TRBV2 combines with J gene TRBJ1-1, with D possibly being TRBD1 (6 bases). V was clipped by 3 bases and J by 1 base, with 9 bases between them. Germline V lookup: CDR1 SNHLY, CDR2 FYNNEI. CDR3 length equals 14 residues. The CDR3 DNA sequence: TGTGCCAGCAGTGATCAGGGACAGAACACTGAAGCTTTCTTT. Amino acids: CASSDQGQNTEAFF.

The rearrangement joins TRBV5-8 to TRBJ2-5, with 10 positions matching TRBD2. CDR3 size: 15 residues. J was trimmed by 4 bases and V by 4 bases; bases with no gene match: 7. In germline, CDR1 is SGHTS, CDR2 YDEGEE. CDR3 bases: TGTGCCAGCAGCATCATGACTAGCGGGCTAGAGACCCAGTACTTC. This codes for CASSIMTSGLETQYF. The full variable domain, rest sourced from reference TRBV5-8 and TRBJ2-5, is EAGVTQSPTHLIKTRGQQATLRCSPISGHTSVYWYQQALGLGLQFLLWYDEGEERNRGNFPPRFSGRQFPNYSSELNVNALELEDSALYLCASSIMTSGLETQYFGPGTRLLVL.

This clonotype was recorded many times. The chain joins TRBV11-2 to TRBJ1-2, with TRBD1 matching over 7 bases. This CDR3 is built from 13 residues. From germline, CDR1 is SGHAT and CDR2 FQNNGV. Unmatched junction bases numbered 7, after V lost 5 bases and J lost 7 bases. CDR3 nucleotide sequence: TGTGCCAGCAGCCTCCCAGGGGGAGGTGGCTACACCTTC. Translating gives CASSLPGGGGYTF.

This clonotype appeared many times. The V call is TRBV30, the J call TRBJ2-1; perhaps TRBD1 as D (5 bases). Between the trimmed V and J ends, which lost 5 bases and 3 bases, there was a span of 11 bases. Germline loops: CDR1 GTSNPN, CDR2 SVGIG (reference sequence). CDR3 length equals 13 residues. This chain's CDR3 is CAWHKGHYNEQFF. The CDR3 DNA sequence: TGTGCCTGGCACAAGGGGCACTACAATGAGCAGTTCTTC.

This clonotype was seen ten or more times. V and J are TRBV12-3 or TRBV12-4 and TRBJ2-2; D not certain. This CDR3 is 14 amino acids long. V lost 0 bases and J 0 bases, leaving 2 bases between the germline ends. Here the CDR3 reads CASSLAANTGELFF. Here the CDR3 DNA reads TGTGCCAGCAGTTTAGCGGCGAACACCGGGGAGCTGTTTTTT.

V gene TRBV20-1 combines with J gene TRBJ2-1, with D possibly being TRBD2 (5 bases). The DNA end is a closer match to TRBJ2-7, so the J assignment may be wrong. Germline lookup yields CDR1 DFQATT and CDR2 SNEGSKA (reference sequence). This CDR3 region has 13 residues. The CDR3 region is CSARESRGYEQYF. CDR3 nucleotide sequence: TGCAGTGCTAGAGAATCCCGAGGGTATGAGCAGTACTTC.

This clonotype was counted between two and nine times. This CDR3 reads CASSYGAGNTDTQYF. The DNA of the CDR3 is TGTGCCAGCAGTTACGGCGCGGGGAACACAGATACGCAGTATTTT. The V call is TRBV6-5, the J call TRBJ2-3, with a tentative D call TRBD2 (6 bases). The CDR3 runs 15 residues. CDR1 and CDR2 (germline): MNHEY, SVGAGI. Trimming shortened V by 2 bases and J by 2 bases, and 11 bases separated the two germline ends.

The V gene is TRBV29-1, the J gene TRBJ2-5; D call uncertain. The CDR3 extends over 12 amino acids. The germline gives CDR1 SQVTM, CDR2 ANQGSEA. V was trimmed by 3 bases and J by 5 bases, leaving 10 bases between them. In nucleotides, the CDR3 is TGCAGCGTTGAGTTTTTACGGGAGACCCAGTACTTC. Amino acid sequence: CSVEFLRETQYF.

This clonotype was detected a few times. For the CDR3, the DNA is TGCAGTGCTAGAGATATAAAAGATTACAGAAACTACACCTTC. Amino acid sequence: CSARDIKDYRNYTF. The rearrangement links TRBV20-1 to TRBJ1-2; D uncertain. The CDR3 is 14 amino acids. From germline, CDR1 is DFQATT and CDR2 SNEGSKA (reference sequence). V was cut by 0 bases and J by 10 bases, with 18 bases left in between.

This clonotype was picked up many times. The chain has TRBV19 and TRBJ1-2; D is uncertain. The CDR3 totals 12 residues. With 10 bases removed from V and 5 bases from J, the gap between germline ends came to 14 bases. Germline V CDR1 and CDR2: LNHDA, SQIVND (reference sequence). The CDR3 loop reads CATTTPFYGYTF. DNA for the CDR3: TGTGCCACGACGACCCCCTTTTATGGCTACACCTTC.

V gene TRBV20-1 combines with J gene TRBJ1-2; no clear D gene. The CDR3 is 13 amino acids. CDR1 and CDR2 (germline): DFQATT, SNEGSKA (reference sequence). Trimming took 4 bases from V and 5 from J, leaving 14 bases between them. The CDR3 spells CSATVTRSYGYTF. CDR3 nucleotides: TGCAGTGCTACCGTAACCAGAAGTTATGGCTACACCTTC.

The rearrangement joins TRBV19 to TRBJ2-3, with 7 bases fitting TRBD1. The CDR3 extends over 16 amino acids. The trim removed 4 bases at V and 2 bases at J, leaving 9 bases unmatched. Germline CDR1 reads LNHDA; CDR2 reads SQIVND (reference sequence). The CDR3 is CASSNLGTDYTDTQYF. CDR3 in DNA: TGTGCCAGTAGTAACTTGGGGACAGATTACACAGATACGCAGTATTTT.

This chain joins TRBV29-1 and TRBJ1-1, with no clear D. This CDR3 is 14 amino acids long. Germline CDR1 and CDR2: SQVTM and ANQGSEA. V lost 0 bases and J 1 base, leaving 9 bases between the germline ends. The CDR3 DNA follows: TGCAGCGTTGAAGAGCAGACTGGGAACACTGAAGCTTTCTTT. Translated, it gives CSVEEQTGNTEAFF.

This clonotype was recorded at least ten times. This chain connects TRBV29-1 to TRBJ1-2; TRBD1 matches at 8 bases. Trimming cost V 7 bases and J 8 bases; bases outside gene matches: 6. There are 11 residues in the CDR3. Germline CDR1 SQVTM, CDR2 ANQGSEA. CDR3 protein: CSALTGDGYTF. The CDR3 nucleotides read TGCAGCGCCTTGACAGGGGACGGCTACACCTTC.

This clonotype was recorded many times. The genes are TRBV6-2 or TRBV6-3 and TRBJ1-1, with 8 bases aligning to TRBD1. V dropped 6 bases and J dropped 1; count of bases not matched to a gene: 10. The CDR3 is 16 residues long. From germline, CDR1 is MNHEY and CDR2 SVGEGT. In nucleotides, the CDR3 is TGTGCCAGCAGCCACTTGACAGGGGTCAAGAACACTGAAGCTTTCTTT. Translated: CASSHLTGVKNTEAFF.

Only a few counts were recorded for this clonotype. This chain connects TRBV20-1 to TRBJ1-6; 7 positions match TRBD1. This CDR3 spans 15 amino acids. The V gene's germline CDR1 is DFQATT and CDR2 SNEGSKA (reference sequence). The trim removed 2 bases at V and 7 bases at J, leaving 8 bases unmatched. The CDR3 loop reads CSARPGGGANSPLHF. The CDR3 DNA reads TGCAGTGCTAGACCAGGGGGAGGGGCCAATTCACCCCTCCACTTT.